What follows are 13 T cell receptor beta chains derived from one specimen sequenced in a study of blood T cell repertoires in COVID-19. Generated by immunoSEQ multiplex PCR, the TCRdb table keeps only in-frame clones and is missing some. Seen here are about 190,000 clones, nearly 90% observed once, and the top ten hold around 0.63%. Material: peripheral blood. Receptors originate from a middle-aged man with acute or convalescent COVID-19.

The rearrangement links TRBV3-1 (or the pseudogene TRBV3-2) to TRBJ2-3; unclear D gene. Trimming left V 0 bases short and J 5 bases short, with 9 bases between. Germline V gene lookup returns CDR1 LGHDT and CDR2 YNNKEL (reference sequence). The CDR3 runs 14 residues. CDR3 nucleotides: TGTGCCAGCAGCCAAGATAGCCTGGTAGATACGCAGTATTTT. This encodes CASSQDSLVDTQYF.

The chain employs TRBV2 and TRBJ2-7, with 10 bases that match TRBD2. Germline CDR1 is SNHLY and CDR2 is FYNNEI. The CDR3 is 13 residues long. Unmatched junction bases numbered 5, after V lost 7 bases and J lost 5 bases. The chain's CDR3 is CASKASGGHEQYV. DNA for the CDR3: TGTGCCAGCAAAGCTAGCGGGGGACACGAGCAGTACGTC.

The gene calls are TRBV6-5 and TRBJ2-2, with 9 bases fitting TRBD2. Germline V gene sequence: CDR1 MNHEY, CDR2 SVGAGI. The CDR3 has 14 amino acids. V shed 6 bases, J shed 4 bases, and the junction held 3 bases outside the gene matches. The CDR3 reads CASRLLAGTGELFF. In nucleotides, the CDR3 is TGTGCCAGCAGACTACTAGCGGGCACCGGGGAGCTGTTTTTT.

The DNA of the CDR3 is TGTGCCAGTAGTCCTCGACAGGGTAACACTGAAGCTTTCTTT. Its translation: CASSPRQGNTEAFF. The V call is TRBV19, the J call TRBJ1-1; TRBD1 agrees at 7 bases. The germline CDR1 and CDR2 sequences are LNHDA and SQIVND (reference sequence). The CDR3 is made up of 14 amino acids. After removal of 5 bases from V and 2 bases from J, the junction contained 5 bases not matched to a gene.

The V and J genes are TRBV10-1 and TRBJ2-5, with TRBD2 identical over 7 bases. V lost 3 bases, J lost 8 bases, and 27 bases stayed unmatched. Germline V gene sequence: CDR1 WNHNN, CDR2 SYGVQD (reference sequence). The CDR3 extends over 20 amino acids. The CDR3 sequence: CASSDLHGMGAGVTKRTQYF. CDR3 nucleotide sequence: TGCGCCAGCAGTGACCTCCACGGAATGGGCGCGGGGGTGACCAAGAGAACCCAGTACTTC.

CDR3 sequence reads: CASSLGLAGNYEQYF. The CDR3, as DNA: TGTGCCAGCAGTCTGGGACTAGCGGGAAATTACGAGCAGTACTTC. This chain joins TRBV28 and TRBJ2-7, with 13 bases that match TRBD2. The CDR3 covers 15 residues. The ends lost 5 bases at V and 4 bases at J; junction bases unmatched: 5. Per germline, CDR1 MDHEN and CDR2 SYDVKM.

The chain joins TRBV3-1 (or the pseudogene TRBV3-2) to TRBJ1-2; 7 positions agree with TRBD1. Per germline, CDR1 LGHDT and CDR2 YNNKEL (reference sequence). The CDR3 has 14 amino acids. V was pared by 0 bases and J by 6 bases, with 4 bases of the junction left unmatched. CDR3 residues: CASSQEDRSDGYTF. The CDR3 DNA is TGTGCCAGCAGCCAAGAGGACAGGTCCGATGGCTACACCTTC.

The chain recombines TRBV24-1 with TRBJ2-2, with TRBD1 as a possible D gene (6 bases). The CDR3 length is 17 residues. Looked up from germline, CDR1 is KGHDR and CDR2 is SFDVKD. Between the trimmed V and J ends, which lost 1 base and 1 base, there was a span of 12 bases. The chain's CDR3 is CATSDLEGRGNTGELFF. In nucleotides, the CDR3 is TGTGCCACCAGTGATTTAGAAGGCAGGGGGAACACCGGGGAGCTGTTTTTT.

The V call is TRBV5-5, the J call TRBJ1-6; the D gene is possibly TRBD1 (6 bases). Germline values: CDR1 SGHKS, CDR2 YYEKEE (reference sequence). Trimming left V 3 bases short and J 3 bases short, with 13 bases between. The length of the CDR3 is 16 residues. CDR3 in amino acids: CASSSERGIYNSPLHF. The CDR3 DNA reads TGTGCCAGCAGCTCCGAGAGGGGGATCTATAATTCACCCCTCCACTTT.

The genes are TRBV5-6 and TRBJ1-4, with D perhaps TRBD1 (6 bases). CDR1 is SGHDT, CDR2 YYEEEE, per germline. The CDR3 covers 15 residues. Trimming cost V 1 base and J 8 bases, with 15 bases left between them. In DNA, the CDR3 is TGTGCCAGCAGCTTGCTCTCGGGGGGCAAGGAAAAACTGTTTTTT. Protein product: CASSLLSGGKEKLFF. Full variable domain (outside the CDR3, taken from reference TRBV5-6 and TRBJ1-4): DAGVTQSPTHLIKTRGQQVTLRCSPKSGHDTVSWYQQALGQGPQFIFQYYEEEERQRGNFPDRFSGHQFPNYSSELNVNALLLGDSALYLCASSLLSGGKEKLFFGSGTQLSVL.

The V gene is TRBV7-6, the J gene TRBJ2-3, with 9 bases that match TRBD1. V trimming: 3 bases; J trimming: 4 bases; junction bases outside the gene matches: 8. CDR3 size: 16 residues. Germline lookup yields CDR1 SGHVS and CDR2 FNYEAQ. This CDR3 reads CASSFVPGQGADTQYF. In nucleotides, the CDR3 is TGTGCCAGCAGCTTCGTCCCGGGACAGGGCGCAGATACGCAGTATTTT.

The chain employs TRBV6-4 and TRBJ2-2; 7 bases line up with TRBD2. CDR3 length equals 14 residues. With 6 bases clipped from V and 4 bases from J, the junction kept 5 bases outside the gene matches. The germline V gene encodes CDR1 MRHNA and CDR2 SNTAGT. CDR3 sequence: CASSISSGTGELFF. The CDR3 DNA sequence: TGTGCCAGCAGCATATCTAGCGGCACCGGGGAGCTGTTTTTT.

The V and J genes are TRBV14 and TRBJ1-6; D is unclear. CDR1 and CDR2 from the germline V gene are SGHDN and FVKESK. Trimming took off 1 base at V and 13 bases at J, with 11 bases between the two ends. The CDR3 is made up of 13 amino acids. As DNA, the CDR3 is TGTGCCAGCAGCCAAGGGTCATTACTGCCCCTCCACTTT. It is translated as CASSQGSLLPLHF. Supplemented by reference TRBV14 and TRBJ1-6, the full variable domain reads EAGVTQFPSHSVIEKGQTVTLRCDPISGHDNLYWYRRVMGKEIKFLLHFVKESKQDESGMPNNRFLAERTGGTYSTLKVQPAELEDSGVYFCASSQGSLLPLHFGNGTRLTVT.